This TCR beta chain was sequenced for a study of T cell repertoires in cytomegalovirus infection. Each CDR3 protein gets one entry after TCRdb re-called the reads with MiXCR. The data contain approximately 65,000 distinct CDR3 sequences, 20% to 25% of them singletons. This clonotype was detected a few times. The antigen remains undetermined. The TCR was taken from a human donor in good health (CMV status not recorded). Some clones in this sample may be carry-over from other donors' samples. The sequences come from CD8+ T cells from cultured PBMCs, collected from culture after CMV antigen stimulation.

The CDR3 loop reads CATSEASGGFSDEQFF. The CDR3 region has the DNA TGTGCCACCAGTGAAGCTAGCGGGGGGTTTTCAGATGAGCAGTTCTTC. This chain joins TRBV24-1 and TRBJ2-1; 11 bases match TRBD2. Germline trimming cut 4 bases from V and 8 bases from J; bases unmatched to any gene: 9. Germline CDR1 KGHDR, CDR2 SFDVKD. The CDR3 has 16 residues.